This TCR beta chain was found in a study of vaccination and CD4 T cells after COVID-19. Study-wide background: Spike peptides, overlapping and drawn from SARS-CoV-2, HCoV-NL63, HCoV-OC43 and HCoV-229E, were used to stimulate cells.

This CDR3 spans 15 amino acids. V lost 3 bases and J lost 6, with 16 bases in between. Germline V CDR1 and CDR2: SGHTA, FQGNSA. Study results and limitations: Spike mono-reactivity held for 304 of 307 vaccine-specific clones in convalescent patients. Median SARS-CoV-2-reactive clonotype numbers went from 21 to 38; this increase was not significant. Median approximately 90% of reactive clones detected in convalescent patients emerged only post-vaccination.

The Oncomine TCR Beta short-read assay generated sequence data from the DNA of cultured CD4+ T cells. TCRdb fed the PCR reads into MiXCR, producing one record per CDR3 protein. The profile covers 15,000 to 20,000 distinct CDR3 sequences, with about 61% appearing a single time and around a tenth taken by the ten largest. Treatment reported: approximately nine-day PBMC culture with coronavirus spike peptide pools or control peptides (ViraFEST assay). As to this clonotype: Its antigen is currently unknown.

The origin of this receptor is a human donor who had recovered from COVID-19. Sequencing input: CD4+ T cells from blood, cultured in vitro. J is TRBJ2-3 and V is TRBV7-2; D gene ambiguous. In nucleotides, the CDR3 is TGTGCCAGCAGCTTTCGGCACAACGGAGCGGATACGCAGTATTTT. Its protein product is CASSFRHNGADTQYF.